The entry below gives a single T cell receptor beta chain sequence along with its context. No cognate antigen has been identified for it. Base qualities are not provided; no much larger clone lies one nucleotide away. Sample time point, as interpreted from the label and publication: about 28 days (+/-7) after the second vaccine dose. AZD1222 recipients whose second dose came at about 4 weeks and those whose second dose came at about 12 weeks were combined into one group, since spike-specific TCR depth and breadth did not differ between the two schedules. Vaccinee samples were obtained from the UK trials COV001 and COV002, which included a single-blind randomized controlled phase 2/3 trial of AZD1222 (ChAdOx1 nCoV-19) in healthy adults. For TCRbeta chain sequencing, PBMC samples were collected from trial participants at day 0 and at day 28 after the second dose. The entry originates in a study of T cell responses to AZD1222 COVID-19 vaccine (dated by TCRdb to about 2021). Looking at the study overall: A total of over 230 trial participants underwent TCR sequencing, of whom 200 to 220 received two doses of AZD1222 and about 25 received two doses of the MenACWY control vaccine. Trial participants were enrolled into age subgroups of 18-55, 56-69 and 70-plus years, which contained around 140, 26 and 57 TCR-sequenced participants, respectively.

The CDR3 regions of human TCRbeta chains were subjected to immunosequencing. The study's own analysis went as follows. Repertoire TCRs were checked for matches against a reference library of SARS-CoV-2-specific TCRs that had been generated using the MIRA antigen-specificity platform. Breadth meant the fraction of unique TCRs that were SARS-CoV-2-associated, whereas depth meant the fraction of total T cells that were SARS-CoV-2-associated. Using the MIRA data, each spike-specific TCR was assigned both to the spike region to which the TCR was reactive and to a CD4 or CD8 class. Log10-transformed breadth and depth values were compared by one-way ANOVA with Sidak's multiple comparisons tests. In TCRdb, the immuneACCESS table is reduced to in-frame sequences with V and J assigned. These tables do not hold every clone; where another copy was compared, an unresolved V gene accounts for under half, and the others remain unexplained. V and J calls and clone size are as listed in that table; D and trimming were resolved from the DNA. This sample holds approximately 150,000 clones; roughly 90% were observed only once. The ten top clones hold approximately 3.8% of the sample.

Study-wide conclusions, independent of this receptor: Spike-specific TCR breadth and depth rose significantly after two AZD1222 doses compared with day 0 and with MenACWY recipients. Participants were mostly white British and included more females than males, and it was suggested by the authors that clonal diversity may have been underestimated. Reportedly, close to half of the unique spike-specific TCRs recognized epitopes lying outside the regions that are mutated in the B.1.351 and B.1.1.7 variants. The 56-69-year group was small, and its depth increase did not reach significance, likely because of low power. Because no samples from the day 14 peak response were available, repertoires could be characterized only after the peak T cell response. Conclusions about previously exposed vaccinees were limited because only a handful of AZD1222 recipients were SARS-CoV-2 seropositive at baseline. Vaccine-associated CD4 TCRs spanned the whole spike protein, with dominant responses in regions 160-218 and 743-854.

This specimen consisted of peripheral blood, obtained 28 days after the second AZD1222 dose. This TCR derives from an adult who received the AZD1222 COVID-19 vaccine.

The nucleotide sequence is given as TGTGCCAGCAGCCCGACAGTCTACAATGAGCAGTTCTTC. Its product reads: CASSPTVYNEQFF. The rearranged segments are TRBV9 and TRBJ2-1; TRBD1 could be the D gene, as 5 bases match. V loses 4 bases of germline sequence and J loses 3 bases, and the interval between the two ends is 8 bases. The germline V gene sets CDR1 to SGDLS and CDR2 to YYNGEE. The CDR3 has 13 amino acids, counting the end cysteine and phenylalanine. The entry retains the CDR3 DNA only, 39 bases that are in frame from base 1.